Listed below are T cell receptor beta chains from one sample, sequenced in a study of T cell clonotyping in hematopoietic cell transplantation. Sequencing used immunoSEQ multiplex PCR; TCRdb keeps in-frame clones, though not all of them. The data show 45,000 or so clones, with approximately 82% seen just once and over 4% held by the top ten. Sequencing was performed on peripheral blood mononuclear cells, taken before stem cell transplant. The receptor source for this set is a man between 60 and 75 years old with myelodysplastic syndrome. Some clones in this sample may be carry-over from other donors' samples. CDR3s include the opening cysteine and the closing phenylalanine or tryptophan. D genes are given only for firm matches. Expanded clones get a size class; other rows say once, few or many, or leave the size out.

J: TRBJ2-3; V: TRBV27; D: TRBD2; size: -; CDR3: CASTPRTSGETDTQYF; DNA: TGTGCCAGCACTCCACGGACTAGCGGGGAAACAGATACGCAGTATTTT
J: TRBJ2-3; V: TRBV6-1; D: -; size: -; CDR3: CASGATGLKDTQYF; DNA: TGTGCCAGCGGGGCGACTGGCCTCAAAGATACGCAGTATTTT
J: TRBJ2-7; V: TRBV13; D: TRBD1; size: few; CDR3: CASSHLGQGPKSYEQYF; DNA: TGTGCCAGCAGCCACCTAGGACAGGGTCCGAAATCCTACGAGCAGTACTTC
J: TRBJ1-1; V: TRBV7-9; D: -; size: once; CDR3: CASSLLFGRMNTEAFF; DNA: TGTGCCAGCAGCTTACTCTTTGGACGGATGAACACTGAAGCTTTCTTT
J: TRBJ1-2; V: TRBV5-6; D: -; size: -; CDR3: CASSLGANYGYTF; DNA: TGTGCCAGCAGCTTGGGTGCTAACTATGGCTACACCTTC
J: TRBJ1-4; V: TRBV2; D: -; size: -; CDR3: CACRTEATNEKLFF; DNA: TGTGCCTGCCGAACGGAGGCAACTAATGAAAAACTGTTTTTT
J: TRBJ1-1; V: TRBV7-9; D: -; size: -; CDR3: CASSPIWNTEAFF; DNA: TGTGCCAGCAGCCCTATATGGAACACTGAAGCTTTCTTT
J: TRBJ1-2; V: TRBV4-1; D: -; size: -; CDR3: CASSQDPDTNYGYTF; DNA: TGCGCCAGCAGCCAAGATCCCGACACCAACTATGGCTACACCTTC
J: TRBJ1-1; V: TRBV7-2; D: -; size: few; CDR3: CASSPAGGDTEAFF; DNA: TGTGCCAGCAGCCCGGCGGGGGGAGACACTGAAGCTTTCTTT
J: TRBJ1-1; V: TRBV27; D: -; size: -; CDR3: CASSPDRPTEAFF; DNA: TGTGCCAGCAGCCCCGACAGACCCACTGAAGCTTTCTTT
J: TRBJ2-1; V: TRBV4-3; D: -; size: -; CDR3: CASSQSRGTRKIF; DNA: TGCGCCAGCAGCCAATCCCGGGGGACCCGCAAGATCTTC
J: TRBJ2-1; V: TRBV6-4; D: -; size: -; CDR3: CASSPKGSSYNEQFF; DNA: TGTGCCAGCAGTCCAAAGGGGAGCTCCTACAATGAGCAGTTCTTC
J: TRBJ1-2; V: TRBV4-2; D: -; size: -; CDR3: CASSQEVWLTNYGYTF; DNA: TGTGCCAGCAGCCAAGAGGTCTGGCTGACAAACTATGGCTACACCTTC
J: TRBJ1-2; V: TRBV6-6; D: -; size: -; CDR3: CASSYSGRVNYGYTF; DNA: TGTGCCAGCAGTTACTCGGGCAGAGTTAACTATGGCTACACCTTC
J: TRBJ1-3; V: TRBV7-9; D: TRBD1; size: -; CDR3: CASSPTGGSGNTIYF; DNA: TGTGCCAGCAGCCCGACAGGGGGTTCTGGAAACACCATATATTTT
J: TRBJ1-2; V: TRBV9; D: -; size: -; CDR3: CASSVGLGDYGYTF; DNA: TGTGCCAGCAGCGTGGGGTTGGGGGACTATGGCTACACCTTC
J: TRBJ1-2; V: TRBV6-6; D: TRBD1; size: -; CDR3: CASRRQGGYGYTF; DNA: TGTGCCAGCAGGCGACAGGGAGGCTATGGCTACACCTTC
J: TRBJ2-5; V: TRBV7-9; D: -; size: -; CDR3: CASSLGASTYQETQYF; DNA: TGTGCCAGCAGCTTAGGGGCTAGCACTTACCAAGAGACCCAGTACTTC
J: TRBJ2-1; V: TRBV5-1; D: TRBD2; size: -; CDR3: CASRGAGGRSNEQFF; DNA: TGCGCCAGCAGGGGAGCGGGGGGGCGTTCCAATGAGCAGTTCTTC
J: TRBJ1-2; V: TRBV7-8; D: -; size: -; CDR3: CASSPDGGESYGYTF; DNA: TGTGCCAGCAGCCCGGATGGGGGGGAAAGCTATGGCTACACCTTC
J: TRBJ2-7; V: TRBV7-6; D: -; size: -; CDR3: CASSQAGPPTVQYF; DNA: TGTGCCAGCAGCCAAGCCGGGCCGCCAACCGTGCAGTACTTC
J: TRBJ2-3; V: TRBV6-6; D: TRBD2; size: -; CDR3: CASSYAGGTDTQYF; DNA: TGTGCCAGCAGTTATGCGGGGGGCACAGATACGCAGTATTTT
J: TRBJ2-1; V: TRBV5-1; D: -; size: -; CDR3: CASSSQTRGSYNEQFF; DNA: TGCGCCAGCAGCTCACAGACGAGGGGATCCTACAATGAGCAGTTCTTC
J: TRBJ2-4; V: TRBV19; D: -; size: -; CDR3: CASSIGPQAGAKNIQYF; DNA: TGTGCCAGTAGTATAGGCCCACAAGCAGGGGCCAAAAACATTCAGTACTTC
J: TRBJ2-1; V: TRBV6-1; D: TRBD1; size: -; CDR3: CASYRDRGYNEQFF; DNA: TGTGCCAGCTACCGGGACAGGGGCTACAATGAGCAGTTCTTC
J: TRBJ1-1; V: TRBV9; D: -; size: few; CDR3: CASTREPNTEAFF; DNA: TGTGCCAGCACGAGAGAACCGAACACTGAAGCTTTCTTT
J: TRBJ2-3; V: TRBV19; D: -; size: -; CDR3: CASSIVAGWTDTQYF; DNA: TGTGCCAGTAGTATAGTGGCGGGGTGGACAGATACGCAGTATTTT
J: TRBJ2-4; V: TRBV28; D: TRBD1; size: -; CDR3: CASSSSGTGGEGIQYF; DNA: TGTGCCAGCAGTTCATCCGGGACAGGGGGCGAAGGCATTCAGTACTTC
J: TRBJ1-3; V: TRBV2; D: -; size: -; CDR3: CASSPDSSGNTIYF; DNA: TGTGCCAGCAGTCCGGACAGCTCTGGAAACACCATATATTTT
J: TRBJ2-3; V: TRBV7-9; D: -; size: -; CDR3: CASSPLGGTDTQYF; DNA: TGTGCCAGCAGCCCCCTAGGGGGCACAGATACGCAGTATTTT
J: TRBJ1-1; V: TRBV19; D: -; size: -; CDR3: CASRGRANTEAFF; DNA: TGTGCCAGTAGAGGCAGGGCGAACACTGAAGCTTTCTTT
J: TRBJ2-1; V: TRBV7-8; D: -; size: -; CDR3: CASSSRGEEQFF; DNA: TGTGCCAGCAGCTCGAGGGGGGAAGAGCAGTTCTTC
J: TRBJ1-6; V: TRBV7-6; D: -; size: -; CDR3: CASSLGAQGGSPLHF; DNA: TGTGCCAGCAGCTTAGGAGCACAGGGCGGTTCACCCCTCCACTTT